The 6 T cell receptor beta chains given below trace back to one sample, sequenced in a study of human T cells and chemical hapten exposure. MiXCR, run by TCRdb on the 5' RACE reads, gives a single entry per CDR3 protein. The data contain 130,000 or so distinct CDR3 sequences, around 4.1% of them singletons. Whole blood that had not been fractionated was the source of extracted total RNA. The receptors shown here come from a female donor in good health.

This clonotype has ten or more counts. The chain has TRBV6-5 and TRBJ1-2; D might be TRBD1 (6 bases). The CDR3 runs to 15 residues. Trimming stripped 7 bases from V and 3 bases from J, with 18 bases between. The germline gives CDR1 MNHEY, CDR2 SVGAGI. CDR3 bases: TGTGCCAGCATCTCGTTTGGGGGGGGCGACTATGGCTACACCTTC. Translating it yields CASISFGGGDYGYTF.

This clonotype was detected ten times or more. The rearrangement uses TRBV6-1 and TRBJ2-3; 11 bases are a match to TRBD2. V shed 7 bases, J shed 1 base, and the junction held 13 bases outside the gene matches. In germline, CDR1 is MNHNS, CDR2 SASEGT. The CDR3 loop spans 18 amino acids. CDR3 nucleotide sequence: TGTGCCAGCATCGTGGGGATAGCGGGGGGGTCTGGCACAGATACGCAGTATTTT. Translated, it gives CASIVGIAGGSGTDTQYF.

This clonotype was observed at least ten times. The chain combines TRBV5-5 with TRBJ2-5; 7 bases match TRBD1. After removal of 4 bases from V and 3 bases from J, the junction contained 9 bases not matched to a gene. The V gene's germline CDR1 is SGHKS and CDR2 YYEKEE (reference sequence). The CDR3 loop spans 15 amino acids. CDR3 region: CASSPGTALEETQYF. The CDR3, as DNA: TGTGCCAGCAGCCCAGGGACAGCACTTGAAGAGACCCAGTACTTC.

The sample holds a few counts of this clonotype. The chain recombines TRBV11-3 with TRBJ1-4, with D uncertain. The V and J ends lost 1 base and 10 bases respectively, with 16 bases between them. This CDR3 has 15 residues. Germline lookup yields CDR1 SGHNT and CDR2 YENEEA. CDR3: CASSLVKEERGKLFF. The CDR3 nucleotides read TGTGCCAGCAGCTTAGTAAAGGAAGAACGGGGAAAACTGTTTTTT.

This clonotype showed up many times. J is TRBJ2-2 and V is TRBV7-9, with D perhaps TRBD1 (7 bases). Germline V gene data show CDR1 as SEHNR and CDR2 as FQNEAQ (reference sequence). V dropped 5 bases and J dropped 3 bases, with 22 bases sitting between them. The CDR3 covers 18 residues. CDR3 region: CASSTPSTDREDTGELFF. CDR3 DNA sequence: TGTGCCAGCAGCACACCCTCAACCGACAGGGAGGACACCGGGGAGCTGTTTTTT.

This clonotype was counted at least ten times. The chain is built from TRBV7-6 and TRBJ1-6; no definite D call. The CDR3 sequence is 16 residues long. Trimming took off 1 base at V and 10 bases at J, with 17 bases between the two ends. CDR1 is SGHVS and CDR2 is FNYEAQ in the germline V gene. The CDR3 sequence: CASSLGAGVVVSPLHF. CDR3 nucleotide sequence: TGTGCCAGCAGCTTAGGGGCTGGGGTGGTGGTGTCACCCCTCCACTTT.